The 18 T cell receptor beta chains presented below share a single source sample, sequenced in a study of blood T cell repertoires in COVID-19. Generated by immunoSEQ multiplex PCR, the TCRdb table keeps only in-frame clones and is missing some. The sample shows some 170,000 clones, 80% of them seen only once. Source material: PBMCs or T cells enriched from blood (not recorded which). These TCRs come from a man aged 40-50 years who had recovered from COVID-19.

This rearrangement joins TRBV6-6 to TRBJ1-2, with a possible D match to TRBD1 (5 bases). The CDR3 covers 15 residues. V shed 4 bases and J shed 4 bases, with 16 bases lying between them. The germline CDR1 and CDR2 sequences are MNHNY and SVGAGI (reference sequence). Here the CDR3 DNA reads TGTGCCAGCAGTTTGGTAGGGGCAGGATTCTATGGCTACACCTTC. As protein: CASSLVGAGFYGYTF.

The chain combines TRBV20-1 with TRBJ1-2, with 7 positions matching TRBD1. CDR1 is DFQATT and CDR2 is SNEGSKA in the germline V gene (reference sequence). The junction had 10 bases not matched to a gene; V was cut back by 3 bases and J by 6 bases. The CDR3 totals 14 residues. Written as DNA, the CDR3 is TGCAGTGCTAGTCTCTCCGACAGGGCGGATGGCTACACCTTC. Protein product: CSASLSDRADGYTF.

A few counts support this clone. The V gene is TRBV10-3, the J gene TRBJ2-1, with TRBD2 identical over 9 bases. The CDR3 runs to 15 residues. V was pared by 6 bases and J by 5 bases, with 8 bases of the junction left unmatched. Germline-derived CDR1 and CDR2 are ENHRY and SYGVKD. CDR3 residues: CAIRKGLANNNEQFF. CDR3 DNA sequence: TGTGCCATCAGGAAAGGACTAGCGAATAACAATGAGCAGTTCTTC.

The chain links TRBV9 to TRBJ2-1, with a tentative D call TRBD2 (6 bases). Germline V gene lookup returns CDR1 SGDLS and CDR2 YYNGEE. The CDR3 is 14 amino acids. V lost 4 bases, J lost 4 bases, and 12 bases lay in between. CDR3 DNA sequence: TGTGCCAGCAGCCAATACGGGAGTTACAATGAGCAGTTCTTC. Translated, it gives CASSQYGSYNEQFF.

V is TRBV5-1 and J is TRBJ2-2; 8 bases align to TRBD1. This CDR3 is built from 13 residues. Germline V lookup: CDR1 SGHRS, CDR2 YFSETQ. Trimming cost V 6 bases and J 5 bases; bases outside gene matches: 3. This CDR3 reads CASTQGETGELFF. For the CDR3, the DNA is TGCGCCAGCACACAGGGGGAAACCGGGGAGCTGTTTTTT.

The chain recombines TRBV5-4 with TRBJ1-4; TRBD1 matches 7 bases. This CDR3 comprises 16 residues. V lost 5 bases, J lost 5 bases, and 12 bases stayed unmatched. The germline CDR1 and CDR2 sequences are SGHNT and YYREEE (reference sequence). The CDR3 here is CASRPTPGQRNEKLFF. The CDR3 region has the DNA TGTGCCAGCAGACCAACCCCGGGACAGAGGAATGAAAAACTGTTTTTT.

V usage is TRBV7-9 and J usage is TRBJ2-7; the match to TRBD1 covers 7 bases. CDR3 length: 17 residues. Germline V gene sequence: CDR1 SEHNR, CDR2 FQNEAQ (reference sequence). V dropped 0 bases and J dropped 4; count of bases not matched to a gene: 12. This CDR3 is CASSLAMRDSKKYEQYF. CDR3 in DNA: TGTGCCAGCAGCTTAGCAATGAGGGACAGTAAGAAGTACGAGCAGTACTTC.

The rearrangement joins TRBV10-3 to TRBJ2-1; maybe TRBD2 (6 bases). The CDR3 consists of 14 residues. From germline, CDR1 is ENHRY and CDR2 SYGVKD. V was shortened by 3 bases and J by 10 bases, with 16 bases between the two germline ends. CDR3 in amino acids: CAISDPLLAHEQFF. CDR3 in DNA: TGTGCCATCAGTGACCCCCTACTAGCCCACGAGCAGTTCTTC.

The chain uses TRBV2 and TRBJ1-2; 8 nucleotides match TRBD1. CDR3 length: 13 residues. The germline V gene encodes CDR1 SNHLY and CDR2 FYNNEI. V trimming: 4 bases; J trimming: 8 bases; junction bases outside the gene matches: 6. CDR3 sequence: CASSGQGLKGYTF. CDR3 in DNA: TGTGCCAGCAGTGGACAGGGGCTTAAGGGCTACACCTTC. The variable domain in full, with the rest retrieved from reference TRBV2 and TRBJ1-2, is EPEVTQTPSHQVTQMGQEVILRCVPISNHLYFYWYRQILGQKVEFLVSFYNNEISEKSEIFDDQFSVERPDGSNFTLKIRSTKLEDSAMYFCASSGQGLKGYTFGSGTRLTVV.

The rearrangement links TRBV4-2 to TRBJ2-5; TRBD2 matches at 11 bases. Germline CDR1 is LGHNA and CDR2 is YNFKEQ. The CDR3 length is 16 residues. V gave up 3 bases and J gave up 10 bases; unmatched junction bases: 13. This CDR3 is CASSQVLAGVQGDQYF. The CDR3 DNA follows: TGTGCCAGCAGCCAGGTACTAGCGGGGGTACAGGGGGACCAGTACTTC.

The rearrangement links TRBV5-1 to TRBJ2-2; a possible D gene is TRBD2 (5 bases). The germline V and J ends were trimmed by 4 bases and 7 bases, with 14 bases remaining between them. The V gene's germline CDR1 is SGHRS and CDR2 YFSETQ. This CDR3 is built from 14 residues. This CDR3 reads CASSRTTEVGELFF. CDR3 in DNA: TGCGCCAGCAGCCGAACGACGGAGGTCGGGGAGCTGTTTTTT. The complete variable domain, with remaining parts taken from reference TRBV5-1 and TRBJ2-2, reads KAGVTQTPRYLIKTRGQQVTLSCSPISGHRSVSWYQQTPGQGLQFLFEYFSETQRNKGNFPGRFSGRQFSNSRSEMNVSTLELGDSALYLCASSRTTEVGELFFGEGSRLTVL.

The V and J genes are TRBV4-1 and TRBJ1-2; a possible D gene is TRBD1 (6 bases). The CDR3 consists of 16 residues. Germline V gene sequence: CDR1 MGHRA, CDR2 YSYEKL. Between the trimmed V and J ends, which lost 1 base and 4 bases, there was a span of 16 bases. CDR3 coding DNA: TGCGCCAGCAGCCAAGCCGGGGGGGGCCCCACCTATGGCTACACCTTC. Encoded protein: CASSQAGGGPTYGYTF.

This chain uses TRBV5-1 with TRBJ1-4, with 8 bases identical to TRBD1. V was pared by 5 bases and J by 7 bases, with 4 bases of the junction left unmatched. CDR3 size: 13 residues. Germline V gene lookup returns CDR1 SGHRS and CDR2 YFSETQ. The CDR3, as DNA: TGCGCCAGCAGGGACAGGGAGGGTGAAAAACTGTTTTTT. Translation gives CASRDREGEKLFF.

CDR3 protein: CASWDRYSGNTIYF. The CDR3 nucleotides are TGTGCCAGCTGGGACAGGTACTCTGGAAACACCATATATTTT. The chain has TRBV2 and TRBJ1-3, with 8 bases matching TRBD1. The CDR3 has 14 residues. Germline CDR1 and CDR2: SNHLY and FYNNEI. The V gene end was trimmed by 8 bases and the J gene end by 0 bases; junction bases not matched to a gene: 3.

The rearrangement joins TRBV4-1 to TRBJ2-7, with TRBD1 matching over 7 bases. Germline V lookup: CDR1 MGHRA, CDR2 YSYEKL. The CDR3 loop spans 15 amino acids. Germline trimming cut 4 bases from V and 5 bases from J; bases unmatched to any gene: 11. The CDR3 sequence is CASSRTLTGPNEQYF. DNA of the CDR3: TGCGCCAGCAGCCGGACGTTGACAGGGCCCAACGAGCAGTACTTC.

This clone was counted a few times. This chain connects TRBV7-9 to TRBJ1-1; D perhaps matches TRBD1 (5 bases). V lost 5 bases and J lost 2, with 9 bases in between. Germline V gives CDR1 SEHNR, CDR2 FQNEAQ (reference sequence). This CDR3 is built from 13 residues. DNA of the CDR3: TGTGCCAGCAGCCTAGACAGAAACACTGAAGCTTTCTTT. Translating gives CASSLDRNTEAFF.

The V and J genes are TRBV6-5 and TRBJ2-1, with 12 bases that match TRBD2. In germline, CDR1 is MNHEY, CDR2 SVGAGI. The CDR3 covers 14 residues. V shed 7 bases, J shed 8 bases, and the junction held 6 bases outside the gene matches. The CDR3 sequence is CASNVLAGGDEQFF. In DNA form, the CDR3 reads TGTGCCAGCAATGTGCTAGCGGGGGGGGATGAGCAGTTCTTC.

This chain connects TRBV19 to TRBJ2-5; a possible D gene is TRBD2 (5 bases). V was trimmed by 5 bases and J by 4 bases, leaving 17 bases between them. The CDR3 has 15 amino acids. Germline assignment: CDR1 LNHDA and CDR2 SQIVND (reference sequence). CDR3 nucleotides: TGTGCCAGTAGTCTCGGTTCAGCACGGGGAGAGACCCAGTACTTC. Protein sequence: CASSLGSARGETQYF.